Below, 16 T cell receptor beta chains from the same sample are listed, as sequenced in a study of shared clonotypes between healthy human individuals (dated by TCRdb to the early 2020s). Libraries were constructed by the immunoSEQ multiplex PCR assay. Sourced from immuneACCESS, this table was stored by TCRdb with only in-frame sequences that have V and J called. A share of the clones is absent; for the studies checked, an unresolved V gene accounts for under half, and the remainder has no known explanation. The sample has roughly 200,000 clones on record, 65% to 80% of them singletons. Less than 11% of the sample comes from the top ten. The sequencing input was memory CD4+ T cells sorted from blood. This sample's cell subset or site label indicates: CD45RA-negative fraction. The receptors here all came from a man aged 30 to 39 in good health.

With respect to this clone: At one boundary the junction diverges from the germline segment, which might be a read error. The chain carries TRBV7-7 and TRBJ2-2; D ambiguous. Germline lookup yields CDR1 SSHAT and CDR2 FNYEAQ (reference sequence). This CDR3 has 13 amino acids. CDR3 nucleotide sequence: TGTGCTAGCAGCTTGGTGGTTTCCGGGGAGCTGTTTTTT. Translation gives CASSLVVSGELFF.

The chain has TRBV9 and TRBJ1-3, with a tentative D call TRBD1 (5 bases). Trimming took 1 base from V and 4 from J, leaving 12 bases between them. There are 15 residues in the CDR3. Germline assignment: CDR1 SGDLS and CDR2 YYNGEE. CDR3 bases: TGTGCCAGCAGCGTACTGGGGGTGAACGGAAACACCATATATTTT. Its translation is CASSVLGVNGNTIYF.

This clone was counted at least ten times. The same CDR3 arises from other DNA sequences in this sample as well. The chain has TRBV5-1 and TRBJ2-7, with 9 nucleotides matching TRBD1. The germline gives CDR1 SGHRS, CDR2 YFSETQ. After removal of 4 bases from V and 6 bases from J, the junction contained 8 bases not matched to a gene. CDR3 length: 14 amino acids. In DNA, the CDR3 is TGCGCCAGCAGCCCGGCGGACAGGGGTCGCGAGCAGTACTTC. Translation: CASSPADRGREQYF. The full variable domain, with the rest looked up from reference TRBV5-1 and TRBJ2-7, is KAGVTQTPRYLIKTRGQQVTLSCSPISGHRSVSWYQQTPGQGLQFLFEYFSETQRNKGNFPGRFSGRQFSNSRSEMNVSTLELGDSALYLCASSPADRGREQYFGPGTRLTVT.

V is TRBV7-9 and J is TRBJ2-1; D unclear. Trimming stripped 2 bases from V and 6 bases from J, with 11 bases between. Germline CDR1 is SEHNR and CDR2 is FQNEAQ (reference sequence). This CDR3 comprises 14 residues. CDR3 region: CASSLPIRVNEQFF. As DNA, the CDR3 is TGTGCCAGCAGCTTACCGATCAGAGTCAATGAGCAGTTCTTC.

This chain connects TRBV19 to TRBJ2-3; 9 bases line up with TRBD2. Germline assignment: CDR1 LNHDA and CDR2 SQIVND (reference sequence). The length of the CDR3 is 14 residues. Trimming at V came to 7 bases and at J to 6 bases, leaving 8 bases not matched to a gene. The DNA for the CDR3 is TGTGCCAGTACTCGCGGGAGGGCTAGCGATACGCAGTATTTT. Translating gives CASTRGRASDTQYF. Supplemented by reference TRBV19 and TRBJ2-3, the full variable domain reads DGGITQSPKYLFRKEGQNVTLSCEQNLNHDAMYWYRQDPGQGLRLIYYSQIVNDFQKGDIAEGYSVSREKKESFPLTVTSAQKNPTAFYLCASTRGRASDTQYFGPGTRLTVL.

This rearrangement joins TRBV15 to TRBJ2-7, with a weak D call TRBD1 (5 bases). This CDR3 contains 15 residues. CDR1 is LNHNV, CDR2 YYDKDF, per germline (reference sequence). The ends were cut back, 1 base at V and 4 bases at J, with 14 bases in the middle. The CDR3 region is CATSRVLGDGYEQYF. The DNA for the CDR3 is TGTGCCACCAGCAGAGTATTAGGGGATGGGTACGAGCAGTACTTC.

This clone was counted only a few times. The chain recombines TRBV11-3 with TRBJ2-7; 9 bases are a match to TRBD1. V lost 5 bases, J lost 7 bases, and 12 bases stayed unmatched. The CDR3 runs to 15 residues. From germline, CDR1 is SGHNT and CDR2 YENEEA. CDR3 residues: CASSQGTGLGEEQYF. CDR3 nucleotide sequence: TGTGCCAGCAGCCAAGGGACAGGGCTGGGGGAAGAGCAGTACTTC.

The count of this clone is one. The CDR3 is CASSLAPSDSGRTQYF. The CDR3 DNA follows: TGCGCCAGCAGCTTGGCTCCCTCCGACTCGGGCAGGACCCAGTACTTC. The J gene is TRBJ2-5, the V gene TRBV5-1; D not certain. Trimming left V 0 bases short and J 7 bases short, with 19 bases between. Germline V gene lookup returns CDR1 SGHRS and CDR2 YFSETQ. The CDR3 runs to 16 residues.

This chain joins TRBV11-3 and TRBJ2-1; 9 positions match TRBD2. The CDR3 has 15 amino acids. CDR1 and CDR2 (germline): SGHNT, YENEEA. Trimming removed 2 bases from V and 4 bases from J; junction bases left unmatched: 3. The CDR3, as DNA: TGTGCCAGCAGCTTACAACTAGCGGGTTACAATGAGCAGTTCTTC. Residues: CASSLQLAGYNEQFF.

This clone appeared a few times. The genes are TRBV29-1 and TRBJ2-3, with TRBD2 identical over 8 bases. From germline, CDR1 is SQVTM and CDR2 ANQGSEA. This CDR3 has 14 residues. The J segment lost 3 bases and the V segment lost 4 bases, leaving 6 bases of the junction unmatched. CDR3 region: CSVGGRLLTDTQYF. Here the CDR3 DNA reads TGCAGCGTTGGCGGGAGGTTGTTGACAGATACGCAGTATTTT.

The chain couples TRBV29-1 to TRBJ2-2; TRBD1 matches at 9 bases. V lost 3 bases to trimming and J lost 5 bases; unmatched junction nucleotides: 1. Germline V gene lookup returns CDR1 SQVTM and CDR2 ANQGSEA. CDR3 length: 13 residues. Here the CDR3 reads CSVETGGTGELFF. For the CDR3, the DNA is TGCAGCGTTGAGACAGGGGGGACCGGGGAGCTGTTTTTT.

This clone has only one observation. The V and J genes are TRBV14 and TRBJ2-4; TRBD2 agrees at 7 bases. The germline V gene has CDR1 SGHDN and CDR2 FVKESK. V lost 5 bases, J lost 1 base, and 5 bases stayed unmatched. CDR3 length: 15 residues. CDR3 sequence: CASSGREKAKNIQYF. Written as DNA, the CDR3 is TGTGCCAGCAGCGGGCGGGAGAAGGCCAAAAACATTCAGTACTTC.

This chain's CDR3 is CASSLTPGELFF. As DNA, the CDR3 is TGTGCCAGCAGCTTAACACCCGGGGAGCTGTTTTTT. V is TRBV11-1 and J is TRBJ2-2; D gene uncertain. V lost 2 bases and J 6 bases, leaving 4 bases between the germline ends. The CDR3 covers 12 residues. CDR1 is SGHAT, CDR2 FQDESV, per germline (reference sequence).

A note on this clone: An end of the junction does not agree with germline; a read error may underlie this. The chain is built from TRBV5-4 and TRBJ2-2; 14 nucleotides match TRBD2. The CDR3 sequence is 17 residues long. Germline V lookup: CDR1 SGHNT, CDR2 YYREEE (reference sequence). Written as DNA, the CDR3 is TGTGCCAGCAGCCGGGGACTAGCGGGAGAAAGCGCCGGGGGGCTGTTTTTT. Translating it yields CASSRGLAGESAGGLFF. Filled out from reference TRBV5-4 and TRBJ2-2, the complete variable domain reads ETGVTQSPTHLIKTRGQQVTLRCSSQSGHNTVSWYQQALGQGPQFIFQYYREEENGRGNFPPRFSGLQFPNYSSELNVNALELDDSALYLCASSRGLAGESAGGLFFGEGSRLTVL.

The chain employs TRBV21-1 and TRBJ2-2; TRBD2, the D gene given by the table, was not confirmed from the DNA. TRBV21-1 is described as a pseudogene. The CDR3 totals 16 residues. CDR3: CASSKMKLALVGELFF. CDR3 nucleotide sequence: TGTGCCAGCAGCAAAATGAAACTAGCGTTGGTCGGGGAGCTGTTTTTT.

V usage is TRBV5-1 and J usage is TRBJ2-5, with 8 bases fitting TRBD1. This CDR3 has 16 amino acids. Germline CDR1 reads SGHRS; CDR2 reads YFSETQ. Trimming took 5 bases from V and 2 from J; bases not matched to a gene: 11. The CDR3 DNA reads as TGCGCCAGCAGTAACTTGGGACAGGAACATCAAGAGACCCAGTACTTC. Translated: CASSNLGQEHQETQYF.